This T cell receptor (beta chain) originates from a study of blood T cell repertoires in COVID-19. This clone was recorded a few times. V was clipped by 4 bases and J by 6 bases, with 15 bases between them. The V gene's germline CDR1 is SNHLY and CDR2 FYNNEI. The length of the CDR3 is 14 residues. Here immunoSEQ multiplex PCR was the method, and the copy in TCRdb shows in-frame clones only, minus some. The table lists hundreds of thousands of clones, about 90% of them singletons, with 2.5% to 3.5% in the top ten. This sequence joins TRBV2 and TRBJ1-1, with D possibly being TRBD1 (5 bases). This TCR was recovered from a woman aged 30 to 39 with COVID-19, enrolled during active disease. The sample comprised peripheral blood. DNA for the CDR3: TGTGCCAGCAGTGTTGATCAGGGTTCGGCTGAAGCTTTCTTT. Encoded protein: CASSVDQGSAEAFF.